These T cell receptor beta chains were read from a single sample in a study of T cell responses to AZD1222 COVID-19 vaccine. Libraries were prepared by immunoSEQ multiplex PCR; TCRdb keeps only in-frame clonotypes and omits some of them. The repertoire holds some 130,000 clones, with 85% to 90% as singletons. This specimen was peripheral blood, taken on day 0 of AZD1222 vaccination. The source of these receptors is an adult in good health. CDR3s include the opening cysteine and the closing phenylalanine or tryptophan. A D gene is named only where the DNA matches it firmly. Only part of the rows carry a size: once, few, many, or a class if the clone is expanded.

TRBJ1-6,NA,TRBV4-1,NA,CASSQLGYSPLHF,TGCGCCAGCAGCCAACTAGGTTATTCACCCCTCCACTTT
TRBJ2-7,NA,TRBV5-6,NA,CASSLLGRTDGEQYF,TGTGCCAGCAGCTTATTAGGCCGGACAGATGGCGAGCAGTACTTC
TRBJ1-5,TRBD1,TRBV3-1/TRBV3-2,NA,CASSLGTGDGQPQHF,TGTGCCAGCAGCCTAGGGACAGGGGACGGTCAGCCCCAGCATTTT
TRBJ1-5,NA,TRBV6-5,NA,CASRRDGANQPQHF,TGTGCCAGCAGACGCGACGGAGCAAATCAGCCCCAGCATTTT
TRBJ1-1,TRBD1,TRBV10-1,once,CASSVKRTGATEAFF,TGCGCCAGCAGTGTGAAACGAACAGGGGCGACTGAAGCTTTCTTT
TRBJ1-3,TRBD1,TRBV7-2,NA,CASSLVPGGSGNTIYF,TGTGCCAGCAGCTTAGTTCCAGGGGGCTCTGGAAACACCATATATTTT
TRBJ1-2,NA,TRBV28,NA,CASSSPTREGLGGYTF,TGTGCCAGCAGTTCCCCGACGCGAGAGGGTCTCGGGGGCTACACCTTC
TRBJ2-5,TRBD2,TRBV4-2,NA,CASSQASGGAGETQYF,TGTGCCAGCAGCCAAGCCAGCGGGGGGGCCGGAGAGACCCAGTACTTC
TRBJ2-7,TRBD2,TRBV6-2/TRBV6-3,once,CASSYSPSGRNSYEQYF,TGTGCCAGCAGTTACTCGCCTAGCGGGAGGAACTCCTACGAGCAGTACTTC
TRBJ2-2,TRBD2,TRBV5-4,NA,CASSRGSWTSVNTGELFF,TGTGCCAGCAGCCGAGGGTCTTGGACTAGCGTGAACACCGGGGAGCTGTTTTTT
TRBJ2-7,NA,TRBV5-6,NA,CASSLGGNGYEQYF,TGTGCCAGCAGCTTGGGAGGAAATGGCTACGAGCAGTACTTC
TRBJ1-2,NA,TRBV5-1,NA,CASSLEGRGDYGYTF,TGCGCCAGCAGCTTGGAAGGGAGAGGGGACTATGGCTACACCTTC
TRBJ1-5,NA,TRBV7-2,NA,CASSLRQGYQPQHF,TGTGCCAGCAGCTTAAGGCAGGGTTATCAGCCCCAGCATTTT
TRBJ2-1,NA,TRBV24-1,once,CATSSFGSSYNEQFF,TGTGCCACCTCCAGTTTCGGGAGCTCCTACAATGAGCAGTTCTTC
TRBJ1-2,NA,TRBV7-9,NA,CASSPGGGPYGYTF,TGTGCCAGCAGCCCCGGGGGGGGGCCCTATGGCTACACCTTC
TRBJ2-5,NA,TRBV29-1,once,CSDGSGGTQYF,TGCAGCGACGGGTCTGGGGGGACCCAGTACTTC
TRBJ2-2,NA,TRBV28,NA,CATLQGGDTGELFF,TGTGCCACACTACAGGGTGGGGACACCGGGGAGCTGTTTTTT
TRBJ2-7,NA,TRBV5-6,NA,CASSLGTRYSYEQYF,TGTGCCAGCAGCCTCGGGACACGGTATTCCTACGAGCAGTACTTC
TRBJ2-1,TRBD2,TRBV4-2,NA,CASSQVVAGGLFSMYEQFF,TGTGCCAGCAGCCAAGTTGTAGCGGGAGGGCTCTTCTCTATGTATGAGCAGTTCTTC
TRBJ1-1,NA,TRBV25-1,NA,CASSSHRRNTEAFF,TGTGCCAGCAGTTCCCACAGGAGGAACACTGAAGCTTTCTTT
TRBJ2-6,NA,TRBV6-5,NA,CASSLTDRGANVLTF,TGTGCCAGCAGCCTGACGGATCGTGGGGCCAACGTCCTGACTTTC
TRBJ1-2,NA,TRBV6-6,NA,CASSRSSYGYTF,TGTGCCAGCAGTCGATCCTCCTATGGCTACACCTTC
TRBJ2-7,TRBD2,TRBV5-1,NA,CASSLGTSSSYEQYF,TGCGCCAGCAGCTTGGGGACTAGCAGTTCCTACGAGCAGTACTTC
TRBJ1-2,TRBD1,TRBV6-4,NA,CASSESWTGDYGYTF,TGTGCCAGCAGTGAAAGCTGGACAGGAGACTATGGCTACACCTTC
TRBJ2-7,TRBD1,TRBV5-5,NA,CASSLSVGRDRVYEQYF,TGTGCCAGCAGCTTGAGTGTGGGCCGGGACAGGGTTTACGAGCAGTACTTC
TRBJ1-2,NA,TRBV11-2,NA,CASSLGRNGYTF,TGTGCCAGCAGCTTAGGTAGAAATGGCTACACCTTC
TRBJ1-1,NA,TRBV29-1,NA,CSVARENTEAFF,TGCAGCGTTGCCAGAGAGAACACTGAAGCTTTCTTT
TRBJ1-5,NA,TRBV19,once,CASTLRGNSNQPQHF,TGTGCCAGTACCCTTCGAGGGAATAGCAATCAGCCCCAGCATTTT
TRBJ2-7,NA,TRBV12-2,NA,CASRPSCSSGRWYEQYF,TGTGCAAGTCGCCCGAGTTGCTCTAGCGGGAGGTGGTACGAGCAGTACTTC
TRBJ1-1,NA,TRBV19,NA,CASTSRGGGGTEAFF,TGTGCCAGTACCTCTCGGGGGGGTGGCGGCACTGAAGCTTTCTTT
TRBJ2-7,TRBD2,TRBV4-2,NA,CASSRSGTSGGYEQYF,TGTGCCAGCAGCCGTTCTGGGACTAGCGGGGGTTACGAGCAGTACTTC
TRBJ1-2,NA,TRBV3-1/TRBV3-2,NA,CASSQGPLYGYTF,TGTGCCAGCAGCCAAGGTCCTCTCTATGGCTACACCTTC
TRBJ1-2,NA,TRBV7-3,NA,CASSLNGGYGYTF,TGTGCCAGCAGCTTAAATGGGGGCTATGGCTACACCTTC
TRBJ2-2,NA,TRBV15,NA,CATSTRSTGPGELFF,TGTGCCACCAGCACCCGGTCAACAGGGCCCGGGGAGCTGTTTTTT
TRBJ1-2,NA,TRBV7-2,NA,CACGRQSNYGYTF,TGTGCCTGCGGAAGACAGAGTAACTATGGCTACACCTTC
TRBJ2-7,TRBD2,TRBV7-8,NA,CASRKREGLNRAYEQYF,TGTGCCAGCAGAAAGCGGGAGGGCCTTAACCGGGCATACGAGCAGTACTTC
TRBJ2-1,NA,TRBV9,NA,CASSVAGGPQFF,TGTGCCAGCAGCGTAGCGGGGGGCCCGCAGTTCTTC
TRBJ1-1,NA,TRBV11-1,many,CASSPPGTANTEAFF,TGTGCCAGCAGCCCCCCCGGGACGGCGAACACTGAAGCTTTCTTT
TRBJ1-3,NA,TRBV5-1,NA,CASSPATLFSSGNTIYF,TGCGCCAGCAGCCCGGCCACCCTCTTTTCCTCTGGAAACACCATATATTTT
TRBJ2-1,NA,TRBV5-1,NA,CASSSGKTDRYYNEQFF,TGCGCCAGCAGCTCCGGAAAAACTGACAGATACTACAATGAGCAGTTCTTC
TRBJ2-7,TRBD2,TRBV9,NA,CASGEGAGGFEQYF,TGTGCCAGTGGGGAGGGAGCGGGAGGATTTGAGCAGTACTTC
TRBJ2-7,TRBD2,TRBV7-2,NA,CASGKRESYEQYF,TGTGCCAGCGGAAAGCGGGAGTCCTACGAGCAGTACTTC
TRBJ1-3,TRBD1,TRBV3-1/TRBV3-2,NA,CASSQLQGEVGNTIYF,TGTGCCAGCAGCCAGTTACAGGGGGAAGTTGGAAACACCATATATTTT
TRBJ2-1,TRBD2,TRBV29-1,NA,CSVESFGGTEQFF,TGCAGCGTTGAATCATTCGGGGGGACTGAGCAGTTCTTC
TRBJ2-3,NA,TRBV5-1,NA,CASSRGLPSTDTQYF,TGCGCCAGCAGCAGGGGACTCCCTAGCACAGATACGCAGTATTTT
TRBJ1-3,NA,TRBV19,NA,CASTQNQGTGNTIYF,TGTGCCAGTACCCAAAATCAGGGGACTGGAAACACCATATATTTT
TRBJ1-2,NA,TRBV24-1,NA,CATSDANGYTF,TGTGCCACCAGTGATGCAAATGGCTACACCTTC